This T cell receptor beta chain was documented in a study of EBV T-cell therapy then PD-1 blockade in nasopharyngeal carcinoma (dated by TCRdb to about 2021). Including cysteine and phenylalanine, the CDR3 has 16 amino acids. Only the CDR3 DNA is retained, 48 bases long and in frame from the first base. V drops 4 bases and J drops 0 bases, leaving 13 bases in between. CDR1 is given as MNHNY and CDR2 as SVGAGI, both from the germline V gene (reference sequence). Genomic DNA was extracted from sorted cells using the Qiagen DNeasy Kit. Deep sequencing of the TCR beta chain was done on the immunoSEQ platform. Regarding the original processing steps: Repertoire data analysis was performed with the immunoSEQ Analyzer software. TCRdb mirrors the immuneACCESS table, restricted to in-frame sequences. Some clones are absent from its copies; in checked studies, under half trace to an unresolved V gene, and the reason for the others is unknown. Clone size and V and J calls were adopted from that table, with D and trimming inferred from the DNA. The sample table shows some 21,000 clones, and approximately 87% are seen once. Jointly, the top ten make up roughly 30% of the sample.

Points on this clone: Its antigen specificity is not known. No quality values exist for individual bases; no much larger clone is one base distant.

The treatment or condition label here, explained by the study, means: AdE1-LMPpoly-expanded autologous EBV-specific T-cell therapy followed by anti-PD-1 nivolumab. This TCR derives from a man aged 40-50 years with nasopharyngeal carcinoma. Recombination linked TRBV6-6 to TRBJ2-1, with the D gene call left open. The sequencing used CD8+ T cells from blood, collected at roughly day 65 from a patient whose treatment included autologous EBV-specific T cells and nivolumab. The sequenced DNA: TGTGCCAGCAGTTCTGAACACCCGAGCTCCTACAATGAGCAGTTCTTC. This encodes CASSSEHPSSYNEQFF.